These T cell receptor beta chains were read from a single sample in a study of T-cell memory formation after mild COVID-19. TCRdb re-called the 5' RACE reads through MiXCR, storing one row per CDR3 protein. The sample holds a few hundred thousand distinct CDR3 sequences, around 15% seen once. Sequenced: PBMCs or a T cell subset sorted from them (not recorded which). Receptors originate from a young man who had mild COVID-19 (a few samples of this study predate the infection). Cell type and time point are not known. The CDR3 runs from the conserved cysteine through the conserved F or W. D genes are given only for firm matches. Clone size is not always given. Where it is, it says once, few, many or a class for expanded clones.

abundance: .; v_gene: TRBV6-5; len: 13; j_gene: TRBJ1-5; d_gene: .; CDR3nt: TGTGCCAGCGGCGCCACCATCTATCAGCCCCAGCATTTT; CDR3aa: CASGATIYQPQHF
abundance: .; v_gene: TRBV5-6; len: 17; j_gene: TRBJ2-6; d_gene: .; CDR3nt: TGTGCCAGCAGCCGCGGGGCACGCATCTCTGGGGCCAACGTCCTGACTTTC; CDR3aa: CASSRGARISGANVLTF
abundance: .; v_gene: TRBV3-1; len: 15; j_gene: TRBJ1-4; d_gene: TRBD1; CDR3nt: TGTGCCAGCAGCGACCAGGGACAGATTGGAGAAAAACTGTTTTTT; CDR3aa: CASSDQGQIGEKLFF
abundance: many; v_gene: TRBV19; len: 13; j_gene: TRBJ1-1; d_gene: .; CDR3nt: TGTGCCAGTAGTATAGTGTTAGACACTGAAGCTTTCTTT; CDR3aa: CASSIVLDTEAFF
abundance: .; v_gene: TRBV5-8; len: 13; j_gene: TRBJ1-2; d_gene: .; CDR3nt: TGTGCCAGCATCCCCCGGGGAAACTATGGCTACACCTTC; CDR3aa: CASIPRGNYGYTF
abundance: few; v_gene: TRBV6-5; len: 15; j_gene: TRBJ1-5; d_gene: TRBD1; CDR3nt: TGTGCCAGCAGCCCGGACAGGGGAAGCAATCAGCCCCAGCATTTT; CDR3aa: CASSPDRGSNQPQHF
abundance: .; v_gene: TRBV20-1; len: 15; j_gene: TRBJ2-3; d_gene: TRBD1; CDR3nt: TGCAGTGCGGGGGGTGGACAGGGGATTATGGATACGCAGTATTTT; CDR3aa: CSAGGGQGIMDTQYF
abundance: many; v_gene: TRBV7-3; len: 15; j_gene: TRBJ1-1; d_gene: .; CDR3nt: TGTGCCAGCAGCTGGTCCCCAGGGAGGAACACTGAAGCTTTCTTT; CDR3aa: CASSWSPGRNTEAFF
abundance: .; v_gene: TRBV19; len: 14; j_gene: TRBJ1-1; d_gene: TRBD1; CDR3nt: TGTGCCAGTAGTACGGGACAGTGGAACACTGAAGCTTTCTTT; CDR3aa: CASSTGQWNTEAFF
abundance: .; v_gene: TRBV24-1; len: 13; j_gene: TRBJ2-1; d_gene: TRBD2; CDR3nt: TGTGCCACCAGTGACCTGCCCGGGACTAGCTTCCTATTC; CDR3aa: CATSDLPGTSFLF
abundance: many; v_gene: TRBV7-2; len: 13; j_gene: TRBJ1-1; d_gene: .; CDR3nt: TGTGCCAGCAGCTTAGCGCCGGGCCCTGAAGCTTTCTTT; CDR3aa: CASSLAPGPEAFF
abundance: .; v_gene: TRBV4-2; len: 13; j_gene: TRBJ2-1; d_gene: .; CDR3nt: TGTGCCAGCAGCCCCCGACGAGCTAATGAGCAGTTCTTC; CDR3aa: CASSPRRANEQFF
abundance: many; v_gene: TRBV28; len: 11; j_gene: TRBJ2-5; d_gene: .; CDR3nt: TGTGCCAGCAGCTCTATGGGGACCCAGTACTTC; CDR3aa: CASSSMGTQYF
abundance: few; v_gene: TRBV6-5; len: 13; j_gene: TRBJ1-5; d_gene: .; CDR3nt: TGTGCCAGCAGTTATGGTCCCAATCAGCCCCAGCATTTT; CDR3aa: CASSYGPNQPQHF
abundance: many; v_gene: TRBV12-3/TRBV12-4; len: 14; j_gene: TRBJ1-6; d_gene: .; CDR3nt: TGTGCCAGCAGTCCCCTCAGTTTAGATTCACCCCTCCACTTT; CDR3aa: CASSPLSLDSPLHF
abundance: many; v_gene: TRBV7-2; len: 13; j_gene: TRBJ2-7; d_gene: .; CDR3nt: TGTGCCAGCAGCTTAGATTGGAGGTACGAGCAGTACTTC; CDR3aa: CASSLDWRYEQYF
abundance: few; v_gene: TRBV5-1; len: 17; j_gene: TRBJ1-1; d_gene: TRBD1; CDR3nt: TGCGCCAGCAGCAGAGGACAGGGGATGATACGGAACACTGAAGCTTTCTTT; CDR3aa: CASSRGQGMIRNTEAFF
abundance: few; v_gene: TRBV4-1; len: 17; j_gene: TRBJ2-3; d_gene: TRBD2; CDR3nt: TGCGCCAGCAGCCACCCCGCTCTAGCGGGGGCCACAGATACGCAGTATTTT; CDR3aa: CASSHPALAGATDTQYF
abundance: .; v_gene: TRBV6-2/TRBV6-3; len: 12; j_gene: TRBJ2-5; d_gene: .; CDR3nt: TGTGCCAGCAATCCTAGGGGGGAGACCCAGTACTTC; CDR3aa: CASNPRGETQYF
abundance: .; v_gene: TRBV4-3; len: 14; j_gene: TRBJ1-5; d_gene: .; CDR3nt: TGCGCCAGCAGCGACGGACAGAGAGATCAGCCCCAGCATTTT; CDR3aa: CASSDGQRDQPQHF
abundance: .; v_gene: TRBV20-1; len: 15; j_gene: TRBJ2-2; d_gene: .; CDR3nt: TGCAGTGCTAGAGATCGGGTTACCTACACCGGGGAGCTGTTTTTT; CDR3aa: CSARDRVTYTGELFF
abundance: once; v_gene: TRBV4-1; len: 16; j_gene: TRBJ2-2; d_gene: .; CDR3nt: TGCGCCAGCAGCCAAGATCTTCAGGGGCTGGCCGGGGAGCTGTTTTTT; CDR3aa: CASSQDLQGLAGELFF
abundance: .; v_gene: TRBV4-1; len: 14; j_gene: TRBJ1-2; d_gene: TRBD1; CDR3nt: TGCGCCAGCAGCGTGCGACAGGGGTCCTATGCCTACACCTTC; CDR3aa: CASSVRQGSYAYTF
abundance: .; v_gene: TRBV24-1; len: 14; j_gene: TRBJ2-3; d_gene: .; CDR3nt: TGTGCCACCAGGAGCGGACAAAGCACAGATACGCAGTATTTT; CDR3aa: CATRSGQSTDTQYF
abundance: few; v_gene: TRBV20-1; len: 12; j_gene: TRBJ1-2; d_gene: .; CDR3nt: TGCAGTGCTTCCCGAGGGGGGGATGGCTACACCTTC; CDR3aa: CSASRGGDGYTF
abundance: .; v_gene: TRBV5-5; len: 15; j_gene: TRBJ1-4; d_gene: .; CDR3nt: TGTGCCAGCAGCTTGGCGGGCAACTCTAATGAAAAACTGTTTTTT; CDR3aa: CASSLAGNSNEKLFF
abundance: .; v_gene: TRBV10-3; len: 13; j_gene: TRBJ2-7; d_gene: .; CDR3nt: TGTGCCATCAGTGCGGACCCTAGGTACGAGCAGTACTTC; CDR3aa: CAISADPRYEQYF
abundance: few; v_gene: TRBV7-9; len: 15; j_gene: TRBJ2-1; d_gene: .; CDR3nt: TGTGCCAGCAGCTTAAGTAGCAATGCCTACAATGAGCAGTTCTTC; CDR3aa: CASSLSSNAYNEQFF
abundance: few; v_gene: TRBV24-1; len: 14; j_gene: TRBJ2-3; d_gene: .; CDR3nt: TGTGCCACCAGTGATGCTGGGGGCGCAGATACGCAGTATTTT; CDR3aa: CATSDAGGADTQYF
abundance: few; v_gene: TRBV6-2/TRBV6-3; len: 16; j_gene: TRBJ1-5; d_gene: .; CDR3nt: TGTGCCAGTAATTTTCGGCTAAACAGGCACGATCAGCCCCAGCATTTT; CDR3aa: CASNFRLNRHDQPQHF
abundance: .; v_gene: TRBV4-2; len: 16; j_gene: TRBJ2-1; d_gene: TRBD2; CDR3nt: TGTGCCAGCAGCCAAGATGCGGCGGGAGGGCCGGTTGAGCAGTTCTTC; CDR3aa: CASSQDAAGGPVEQFF
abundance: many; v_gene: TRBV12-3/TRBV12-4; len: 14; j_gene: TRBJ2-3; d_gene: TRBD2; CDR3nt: TGTGCCAGCACCCTCGGGGGGGCTGTGGATACGCAGTATTTT; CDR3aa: CASTLGGAVDTQYF
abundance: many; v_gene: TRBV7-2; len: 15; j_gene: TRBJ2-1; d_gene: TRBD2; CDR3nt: TGTGCCAGCAGTGAAACTAGCGGGGGGGCTCGTGAGCAGTTCTTC; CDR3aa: CASSETSGGAREQFF
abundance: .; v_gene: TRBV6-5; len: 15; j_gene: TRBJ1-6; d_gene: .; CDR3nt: TGTGCCAGCAGCCCATATAGCTCCTATAATTCACCCCTCCACTTT; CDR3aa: CASSPYSSYNSPLHF
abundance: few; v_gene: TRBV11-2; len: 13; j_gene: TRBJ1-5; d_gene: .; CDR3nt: TGTGCCAGCAGCCTGGGGACAAATCAGCCCCAGCATTTT; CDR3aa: CASSLGTNQPQHF